These 16 T cell receptor beta chains originate from one sample sequenced in a study of cytomegalovirus exposure and HLA in healthy donors. This PCR relied on a set of 60 Vbeta primers and 13 Jbeta primers. Some clones are missing from TCRdb's copy, which holds only in-frame ones; the method was immunoSEQ multiplex PCR. The sample records about 130,000 clones, roughly 78% being singletons. Sequenced: PBMCs. Every receptor here comes from a young man in good health and CMV-seronegative.

This clone appeared a few times. The chain employs TRBV27 and TRBJ1-2; possibly TRBD1 for D (5 bases). With 7 bases removed from V and 1 base from J, the gap between germline ends came to 19 bases. Germline lookup yields CDR1 MNHEY and CDR2 SMNVEV (reference sequence). There are 16 residues in the CDR3. The chain's CDR3 is CASMAAGENLNYGYTF. CDR3 bases: TGTGCCAGCATGGCAGCGGGGGAGAATCTTAACTATGGCTACACCTTC.

The chain carries TRBV11-2 and TRBJ2-5, with D tentatively TRBD2 (5 bases). The J call is doubtful: the DNA matches TRBJ2-7 better. Germline loops: CDR1 SGHAT, CDR2 FQNNGV. The CDR3 is 16 amino acids. The CDR3 loop is CASSFRAGSVTYEQYF. The CDR3 bases are TGTGCCAGCAGCTTCCGGGCGGGTAGCGTGACCTACGAGCAGTACTTC.

The chain couples TRBV7-3 to TRBJ2-1; no clear D. The CDR3 spans 15 residues. V lost 2 bases and J 0 bases, leaving 8 bases between the germline ends. The V gene's germline CDR1 is SGHTA and CDR2 FQGTGA. CDR3 DNA: TGTGCCAGCAGCTTAGCGGTGAGCTCCTACAATGAGCAGTTCTTC. Translation gives CASSLAVSSYNEQFF.

This chain joins TRBV28 and TRBJ2-7; 7 nucleotides align to TRBD1. The CDR3 has 15 amino acids. The germline CDR1 and CDR2 sequences are MDHEN and SYDVKM. Germline trimming cut 6 bases from V and 0 bases from J; bases unmatched to any gene: 8. The CDR3 is CASRRGDSTSYEQYF. The CDR3 coding sequence is TGTGCCAGCAGACGAGGGGACAGTACCTCCTACGAGCAGTACTTC.

This clone was seen only a few times. The gene calls are TRBV2 and TRBJ2-5, with D possibly being TRBD2 (7 bases). This CDR3 region has 13 residues. Germline CDR1 reads SNHLY; CDR2 reads FYNNEI. V was cut by 6 bases and J by 5 bases, with 13 bases left in between. Here the CDR3 DNA reads TGTGCCAGCAGAGCCCCGGGGGGCGAGACCCAGTACTTC. Protein: CASRAPGGETQYF. The variable domain in full, completed from reference TRBV2 and TRBJ2-5, reads EPEVTQTPSHQVTQMGQEVILRCVPISNHLYFYWYRQILGQKVEFLVSFYNNEISEKSEIFDDQFSVERPDGSNFTLKIRSTKLEDSAMYFCASRAPGGETQYFGPGTRLLVL.

V gene TRBV7-9 combines with J gene TRBJ1-6; unclear D gene. The germline gives CDR1 SEHNR, CDR2 FQNEAQ (reference sequence). The CDR3 has 15 residues. V shed 5 bases and J shed 9 bases, with 17 bases lying between them. CDR3: CASSHLKQVGSPLHF. For the CDR3, the DNA is TGTGCCAGCAGCCACCTGAAGCAGGTCGGTTCACCCCTCCACTTT.

This clone has just a few counts. Other DNA sequences from this sample encode an identical CDR3 as well. The chain combines TRBV4-3 with TRBJ2-7; 9 bases fit TRBD2. The CDR3 totals 16 residues. CDR1 is LGHNA, CDR2 YSLEER, per germline. The trim removed 0 bases at V and 0 bases at J, leaving 3 bases unmatched. The CDR3 sequence is CASSQEQRGVSYEQYF. The DNA of the CDR3 is TGCGCCAGCAGCCAAGAGCAGCGGGGGGTCTCCTACGAGCAGTACTTC.

The chain combines TRBV6-1 with TRBJ2-7; TRBD1 might be the D (6 bases). Trimming took 3 bases from V and 1 from J, leaving 10 bases between them. Germline CDR1 is MNHNS and CDR2 is SASEGT. The CDR3 spans 14 residues. CDR3 region: CASSDGDRSYEQYF. The CDR3 DNA is TGTGCCAGCAGTGATGGAGACAGGTCCTACGAGCAGTACTTC.

With regard to this clone: In the same sample, other DNA sequences code for this CDR3. This chain links TRBV7-8 with TRBJ2-7; TRBD1 matches 10 bases. The CDR3 sequence is 15 residues long. Per the germline V gene, CDR1 is SGHVS and CDR2 is FQNEAQ. The V and J ends lost 4 bases and 4 bases, in that order; junction bases with no gene match: 7. In DNA form, the CDR3 reads TGTGCCAGCAGCTACAGACAGGGGGCGGCGTACGAGCAGTACTTC. Its protein is CASSYRQGAAYEQYF.

The V call is TRBV5-1, the J call TRBJ1-1; TRBD1 might be the D (5 bases). The CDR3 is 14 amino acids. The germline V and J ends were trimmed by 6 bases and 0 bases, with 12 bases remaining between them. Germline loops: CDR1 SGHRS, CDR2 YFSETQ. CDR3 nucleotide sequence: TGCGCCAGCATGAAACAGGCCATGAACACTGAAGCTTTCTTT. The encoded protein is CASMKQAMNTEAFF.

CDR3 DNA sequence: TGTGCCAGCAGTGGGCCGGGACAGGGATACGCTTCTGGAAACACCATATATTTT. Translation gives CASSGPGQGYASGNTIYF. The J gene is TRBJ1-3, the V gene TRBV6-4, with TRBD1 identical over 9 bases. The trim removed 4 bases at V and 1 base at J, leaving 11 bases unmatched. Germline V gives CDR1 MRHNA, CDR2 SNTAGT. This CDR3 is built from 18 residues.

V gene TRBV7-9 combines with J gene TRBJ2-7; D unresolved. Germline V gives CDR1 SEHNR, CDR2 FQNEAQ (reference sequence). CDR3 length: 13 residues. Trimming stripped 8 bases from V and 0 bases from J, with 11 bases between. CDR3 amino acids: CASSTGSSYEQYF. Written as DNA, the CDR3 is TGTGCCAGCTCGACCGGGTCCTCCTACGAGCAGTACTTC.

The genes are TRBV7-2 and TRBJ2-3, with a possible D match to TRBD2 (6 bases). The CDR3 covers 13 residues. Germline values: CDR1 SGHTA, CDR2 FQGNSA. Trimming shortened V by 6 bases and J by 0 bases, and 7 bases separated the two germline ends. The CDR3 region has the DNA TGTGCCAGCAGGAGCGGGAGCACAGATACGCAGTATTTT. Encoded protein: CASRSGSTDTQYF.

V is TRBV4-3 and J is TRBJ2-2; 7 bases map to TRBD1. The junction had 8 bases not matched to a gene; V was cut back by 4 bases and J by 6 bases. This CDR3 has 15 amino acids. From germline, CDR1 is LGHNA and CDR2 YSLEER. CDR3 DNA: TGCGCCAGCAGCCCACAGGGGTACGCGGCCGGGGAGCTGTTTTTT. It specifies CASSPQGYAAGELFF.

The chain couples TRBV2 to TRBJ2-7, with 7 positions matching TRBD1. The germline V gene has CDR1 SNHLY and CDR2 FYNNEI. This CDR3 region has 13 residues. Germline trimming cut 4 bases from V and 6 bases from J; bases unmatched to any gene: 6. The CDR3 loop is CASSVRDSAEQYF. The CDR3 DNA reads as TGTGCCAGCAGTGTCAGGGACAGTGCCGAGCAGTACTTC.

This clone was seen once. The chain employs TRBV6-6 and TRBJ1-3; TRBD1 agrees at 10 bases. V lost 6 bases to trimming and J lost 1 base; unmatched junction nucleotides: 3. CDR3 length: 15 residues. The germline CDR1 and CDR2 sequences are MNHNY and SVGAGI (reference sequence). Written as DNA, the CDR3 is TGTGCCAGCAGCGGGACAGGGGTTTCTGGAAACACCATATATTTT. Its protein product is CASSGTGVSGNTIYF.